The clone carrying this T cell receptor (beta chain) was recorded only once. Its cognate antigen is unknown. This sample stems from a study of Ad26.COV2.S vaccination and SARS-CoV-2 variants. In the study overall: Sample donor was a member of the COV1001 Ad26.COV2.S trial arm.

V was shortened by 7 bases and J by 2 bases, with 13 bases between the two germline ends. Germline CDR1 MNHEY, CDR2 SMNVEV (reference sequence). This CDR3 contains 14 residues. Whole-study findings and limits: Greater spike-specific TCR breadth was seen in vaccine recipients than in placebo recipients. Responses of spike-specific T cells (both CD8+ and CD4+) reportedly showed substantial breadth after vaccination.

Treatment meaning: 15 to 20 received Ad26.COV2.S at low or high dose, single or two shots; about 5 received placebo; per-sample allocation not given. Material that was analyzed had been drawn on day 63 after the first vaccine or placebo injection. Donation came from an adult in Boston who was aged 18-55 years. The repertoire was sequenced with immunoSEQ multiplex PCR; TCRdb's copy has only in-frame clones and lacks some. The data hold around 270,000 clones, with 87% observed a single time. The sequence was collected from a person between 18 and 65 years old who received the Ad26.COV2.S COVID-19 vaccine or a placebo. The chain carries TRBV27 and TRBJ2-3, with a tentative D call TRBD2 (6 bases). The sequenced sample was peripheral blood, obtained in a trial of Ad26.COV2.S vaccine versus placebo. The CDR3 sequence: CASMTGVYTDTQYF. CDR3 in DNA: TGTGCCAGCATGACGGGGGTCTACACAGATACGCAGTATTTT.